Detailed here is one T cell receptor (beta chain). What it binds is not known. This CDR3 spans 12 amino acids. V lost 5 bases to trimming and J lost 9 bases, with 14 bases between them. The germline CDR1 and CDR2 sequences are GTSNPN and SVGIG (reference sequence). This sample is part of a study of beta chain features in type 1 diabetes. Overall study findings and caveats: Moderate yet significant TCRB CDR3 shortening was seen in Type 1 diabetes patients in all four CD4+ subsets.

Investigators reverse transcribed all isolated RNA, so they sequenced expressed TCRB transcripts. Some clones are missing from TCRdb's copy, which holds only in-frame ones; the method was immunoSEQ multiplex PCR. Of under 350,000 clones in the sample, about 24% were seen once. The rearrangement links TRBV30 to TRBJ2-1; perhaps TRBD2 as D (6 bases). The sample was naive CD4+ T cells from blood. This sequence was found in a woman aged 25 to 45 with type 1 diabetes. The CDR3 here is CAWGSGSGEQFF. DNA of the CDR3: TGTGCCTGGGGGAGCGGGTCTGGTGAGCAGTTCTTC.